These 6 T cell receptor beta chains share one sample of origin, sequenced in a study of Ad26.COV2.S vaccination and SARS-CoV-2 variants. The table came from immunoSEQ multiplex PCR; TCRdb's copy has only in-frame clones and leaves some out. The sample shows around 450,000 clones, approximately 90% of them seen only once. This sample's treatment: 15 to 20 received Ad26.COV2.S at low or high dose, single or two shots; roughly 5 received placebo; per-sample allocation not given. The study sampled participants on day 63 after the first vaccine or placebo injection. This specimen was peripheral blood, taken in a trial of Ad26.COV2.S vaccine versus placebo. The receptors originated from a person between 18 and 65 years old who received the Ad26.COV2.S COVID-19 vaccine or a placebo.

The gene calls are TRBV21-1 and TRBJ1-2. TRBV21-1 is a pseudogene segment. This CDR3 is 15 amino acids long. CDR3 region: CASSADRSSRSGYTF. The CDR3 DNA sequence: TGTGCCAGCAGCGCCGACCGATCGTCCCGAAGCGGCTACACCTTC.

The V gene is TRBV7-9, the J gene TRBJ1-1; the match to TRBD1 covers 9 bases. The CDR3 runs 16 residues. V shed 4 bases and J 5 bases; nucleotides not matched to a gene: 11. In germline, CDR1 is SEHNR, CDR2 FQNEAQ (reference sequence). In DNA, the CDR3 is TGTGCCAGCAGCTCTAGGACAGGGGAGGGGACGACTGAAGCTTTCTTT. Translated: CASSSRTGEGTTEAFF.

The sample holds one count of this clone. The V call is TRBV7-2, the J call TRBJ1-3; TRBD1 agrees at 7 bases. J lost 0 bases, V lost 1 base, and 6 bases had no gene match. Germline V gene data show CDR1 as SGHTA and CDR2 as FQGNSA. There are 17 residues in the CDR3. In nucleotides, the CDR3 is TGTGCCAGCAGCTTAGTCGCAGGGGGGGTCTCTGGAAACACCATATATTTT. Protein product: CASSLVAGGVSGNTIYF. The full variable domain, completed using reference TRBV7-2 and TRBJ1-3, is GAGVSQSPSNKVTEKGKDVELRCDPISGHTALYWYRQSLGQGLEFLIYFQGNSAPDKSGLPSDRFSAERTGGSVSTLTIQRTQQEDSAVYLCASSLVAGGVSGNTIYFGEGSWLTVV.

This chain joins TRBV19 and TRBJ2-5; D is perhaps TRBD1 (5 bases). Trimming left V 0 bases short and J 7 bases short, with 12 bases between. The germline V gene has CDR1 LNHDA and CDR2 SQIVND (reference sequence). CDR3 length: 14 amino acids. The CDR3 protein is CASSIDRGTGTQYF. In DNA, the CDR3 is TGTGCCAGTAGTATAGATCGTGGTACAGGGACCCAGTACTTC.

This clone was seen a handful of times. The CDR3 reads CASSPTYSGANVLTF. The CDR3 bases are TGTGCCAGCAGCCCGACGTATTCGGGGGCCAACGTCCTGACTTTC. This chain joins TRBV6-4 and TRBJ2-6; D not certain. Trimming pared 6 bases from V and 4 bases from J, leaving 13 bases between. Germline CDR1 and CDR2: MRHNA and SNTAGT. The CDR3 runs to 15 residues.

This sequence joins TRBV15 and TRBJ1-2; weak D call: TRBD1 (5 bases). This CDR3 spans 15 amino acids. The V gene's germline CDR1 is LNHNV and CDR2 YYDKDF (reference sequence). The germline V and J ends were trimmed by 2 bases and 8 bases, with 18 bases remaining between them. CDR3 in DNA: TGTGCCACCAGCAGATCCAGGGAAGTGGGCGAAGGCTACACCTTC. The encoded protein is CATSRSREVGEGYTF.